The sequence of this T cell receptor (beta chain) was determined in a study of beta chain features in type 1 diabetes. The wider study: Across every sample, 100 million to 130 million sorted cells were examined in total.

Donors underwent one heparinised blood draw, about 0.12 L on average. V dropped 3 bases and J dropped 7; count of bases not matched to a gene: 3. The CDR3 length is 13 residues. From germline, CDR1 is SGHNT and CDR2 YYREEE (reference sequence). Expressed TCRB transcripts were sequenced because the entire RNA isolate underwent reverse transcription. Libraries were prepared by immunoSEQ multiplex PCR; TCRdb keeps only in-frame clonotypes and omits some of them. This table holds 120,000 to 150,000 clones, less than 8.5% found once. There are many counts of this clone. Input material: central memory CD4+ T cells from blood. This chain connects TRBV5-4 to TRBJ2-1, with 8 nucleotides matching TRBD1. The origin of this receptor is a woman aged 25 to 39 in good health. The CDR3 nucleotides are TGTGCCAGCAGCTCATACAGGGGGAATGAGCAGTTCTTC. Residues: CASSSYRGNEQFF.